This TCR beta chain stems from a study of naive and memory T cell subsets. Study conclusions and caveats: This RNA-based method may be sensitive to activation-related transcript changes.

The SP2 primer and nested alpha and beta constant region primers amplified ligated cDNA in four rounds. TCRdb called the 5' RACE reads again in MiXCR, with one record for every CDR3 protein. The sample consists of over 45,000 distinct CDR3 sequences, 4.7% of them appearing once. The library had UMIs added by 3' ligation of an oligonucleotide to TCR cDNA. Whole-blood samples were roughly 2.7 ml of peripheral blood from healthy adult volunteers. In regard to this clonotype: Its specificity is not known.

This CDR3 region has 16 residues. The V end lost 5 bases, the J end lost 0 bases, and 16 bases lay between the germline ends. The germline CDR1 and CDR2 sequences are SGHTA and FQGNSA. The chain is built from TRBV7-2 and TRBJ1-1; D is unresolved. The sequence was collected from a female donor in good health. The CDR3 nucleotides read TGTGCCAGCAGCCCCCCCCGTATCGGGATGAACACTGAAGCTTTCTTT. Encoded protein: CASSPPRIGMNTEAFF.